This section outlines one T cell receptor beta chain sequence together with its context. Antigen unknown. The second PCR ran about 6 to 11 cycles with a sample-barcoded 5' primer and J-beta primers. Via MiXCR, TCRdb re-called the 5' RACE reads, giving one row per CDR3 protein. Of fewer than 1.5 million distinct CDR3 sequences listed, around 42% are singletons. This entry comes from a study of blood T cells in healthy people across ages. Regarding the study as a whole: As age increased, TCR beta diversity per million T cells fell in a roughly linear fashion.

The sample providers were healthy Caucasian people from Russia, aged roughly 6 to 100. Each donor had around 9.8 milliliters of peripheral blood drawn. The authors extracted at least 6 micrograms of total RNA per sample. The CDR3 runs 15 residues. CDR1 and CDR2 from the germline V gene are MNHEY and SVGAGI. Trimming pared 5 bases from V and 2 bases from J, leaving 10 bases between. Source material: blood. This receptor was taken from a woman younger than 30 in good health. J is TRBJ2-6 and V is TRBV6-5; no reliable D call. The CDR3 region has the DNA TGTGCCAGCAGTGGCAGTCTAACTGGGGCCAACGTCCTGACTTTC. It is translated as CASSGSLTGANVLTF.